Listed below are T cell receptor beta chains from one sample, sequenced in a study of blood T cell repertoires in COVID-19. TCRdb's table, derived via immunoSEQ multiplex PCR, lists solely in-frame clones and lacks some. This sample has more than 200,000 clones, with about 88% found just once. Source material: peripheral blood. The source is a woman aged 60-70 years with COVID-19, enrolled during active disease. Each CDR3 is given with its conserved first and last residue. Fields, in order: clone size, J gene, V gene, D gene, CDR3 DNA, CDR3 protein. D genes are given only for firm matches. For some rows the clone size is stated as once, few or many, or as a class when expanded; others skip it.

size: .; J: TRBJ2-5; V: TRBV7-8; D: TRBD2; DNA: TGTGCCAGCAGCTTGTCTAGCGGGGGTAGGGTGACCCAGTACTTC; CDR3: CASSLSSGGRVTQYF
size: .; J: TRBJ2-5; V: TRBV6-2/TRBV6-3; D: TRBD2; DNA: TGTGCCAGCAGTTTCCTAGCGGTGGAGACCCAGTACTTC; CDR3: CASSFLAVETQYF
size: .; J: TRBJ1-1; V: TRBV5-4; D: .; DNA: TGTGCCAGCAGCCGGGGACAAGGCACTGAAGCTTTCTTT; CDR3: CASSRGQGTEAFF
size: .; J: TRBJ2-1; V: TRBV5-1; D: .; DNA: TGCGCCAGCAGTTTCCAGGGTTCGCACAATGAGCAGTTCTTC; CDR3: CASSFQGSHNEQFF
size: .; J: TRBJ2-2; V: TRBV6-5; D: TRBD2; DNA: TGTGCCAGTCGAACACTAGCGGGAGGGCCCGGGGAGCTGTTTTTT; CDR3: CASRTLAGGPGELFF
size: few; J: TRBJ1-4; V: TRBV6-5; D: TRBD1; DNA: TGTGCCAGCAGGGTGACCGGGACAGTTAATGAAAAACTGTTTTTT; CDR3: CASRVTGTVNEKLFF
size: .; J: TRBJ1-1; V: TRBV6-2/TRBV6-3; D: .; DNA: TGTGCCAGCAGTACCTCCGGGATAACCCCCACTGAAGCTTTCTTT; CDR3: CASSTSGITPTEAFF
size: few; J: TRBJ2-7; V: TRBV6-2/TRBV6-3; D: .; DNA: TGTGCCAGCAGTTACTCGGGGACACACTACGAGCAGTACTTC; CDR3: CASSYSGTHYEQYF
size: .; J: TRBJ2-7; V: TRBV10-3; D: TRBD2; DNA: TGTGCCATAAGAGGACTAGCGGGAGAACGGTACGAGCAGTACTTC; CDR3: CAIRGLAGERYEQYF
size: .; J: TRBJ1-4; V: TRBV5-5; D: .; DNA: TGTGCCAGCAGCCATGCGATCCACCAAGGAGGAAAACTGTTTTTT; CDR3: CASSHAIHQGGKLFF
size: .; J: TRBJ1-1; V: TRBV30; D: .; DNA: TGTGCCTGGAGTCCTAGGACACGGGCGGAAGCTGAAGCTTTCTTT; CDR3: CAWSPRTRAEAEAFF
size: .; J: TRBJ2-7; V: TRBV5-6; D: .; DNA: TGTGCCAGCAGCTTGTCAGGGTTGGTCGAGCAGTACTTC; CDR3: CASSLSGLVEQYF
size: .; J: TRBJ1-2; V: TRBV27; D: TRBD1; DNA: TGTGCCAGCAGTTTCTCGTGGACAGGGGGCAACTATGGCTACACCTTC; CDR3: CASSFSWTGGNYGYTF
size: .; J: TRBJ1-6; V: TRBV7-2; D: .; DNA: TGTGCCAGCAGCGTCGACATCAGCTCCTATAATTCACCCCTCCACTTT; CDR3: CASSVDISSYNSPLHF
size: .; J: TRBJ1-6; V: TRBV5-4; D: .; DNA: TGTGCCAGCAGCCGCCAGGGGCCCTCCAATTCACCCCTCCACTTT; CDR3: CASSRQGPSNSPLHF
size: .; J: TRBJ2-5; V: TRBV7-3; D: .; DNA: TGTGCCAGCAGCCCCGGACAGTACCAAGAGACCCAGTACTTC; CDR3: CASSPGQYQETQYF
size: .; J: TRBJ2-5; V: TRBV6-1; D: .; DNA: TGTGCCAGCAGTGAAGCAGTTAGCGGAGGGTTGGAGACCCAGTACTTC; CDR3: CASSEAVSGGLETQYF
size: .; J: TRBJ1-1; V: TRBV15; D: .; DNA: TGTGCCACCAGCAGGGCCCAGGGTCAAGCTTTCTTT; CDR3: CATSRAQGQAFF
size: .; J: TRBJ2-5; V: TRBV6-5; D: .; DNA: TGTGCCAGCAGCCGCGGGCCCGGAAGCTCGGGGACCCAGTACTTC; CDR3: CASSRGPGSSGTQYF
size: .; J: TRBJ1-5; V: TRBV5-6; D: .; DNA: TGTGCCAGCAGCTCCTACCGGGGAATGGGCAATCAGCCCCAGCATTTT; CDR3: CASSSYRGMGNQPQHF
size: .; J: TRBJ2-7; V: TRBV21-1; D: .; DNA: TGTGCCAGCAGCAAAGAGGACACCCCCTACGAGCAGTACTTC; CDR3: CASSKEDTPYEQYF
size: .; J: TRBJ1-1; V: TRBV29-1; D: TRBD1; DNA: TGCAGCGTTGAATCAGGGGGCGGTTGGGTCACTGAAGCTTTCTTT; CDR3: CSVESGGGWVTEAFF
size: .; J: TRBJ2-7; V: TRBV27; D: TRBD2; DNA: TGTGCCAGCAGTCCGATGGTCGTATCGGGACTAGCGACCGAGCAGTACTTC; CDR3: CASSPMVVSGLATEQYF
size: .; J: TRBJ2-1; V: TRBV14; D: TRBD2; DNA: TGTGCCAGCAGCCGCCGGACTAGTTTCGAGACCTCCTACAATGAGCAGTTCTTC; CDR3: CASSRRTSFETSYNEQFF
size: .; J: TRBJ2-1; V: TRBV7-6; D: TRBD2; DNA: TGTGCCAGCAGCTCCCCCCGGAGCGGGGGCTACAATGAGCAGTTCTTC; CDR3: CASSSPRSGGYNEQFF
size: .; J: TRBJ1-3; V: TRBV7-6; D: .; DNA: TGTGCCAGCAGCTTAGCGGAGGGGACGGCTGGAAACACCATATATTTT; CDR3: CASSLAEGTAGNTIYF
size: .; J: TRBJ1-5; V: TRBV5-1; D: TRBD1; DNA: TGCGCCAGCAGCCCCGGGACAGGGGCTTATAGCAATCAGCCCCAGCATTTT; CDR3: CASSPGTGAYSNQPQHF
size: once; J: TRBJ2-3; V: TRBV3-1/TRBV3-2; D: TRBD2; DNA: TGTGCCAGCAGCCGAACTAGCGGGAGAGAGTGGTTCGCGCAGTATTTT; CDR3: CASSRTSGREWFAQYF
size: .; J: TRBJ1-4; V: TRBV5-6; D: .; DNA: TGTGCCAGCAGCTTGACGTCAGGGGTGAATGAAAAACTGTTTTTT; CDR3: CASSLTSGVNEKLFF
size: .; J: TRBJ2-1; V: TRBV19; D: .; DNA: TGTGCCAGTAGTATACCGGGACATAACAATGAGCAGTTCTTC; CDR3: CASSIPGHNNEQFF
size: .; J: TRBJ1-5; V: TRBV10-3; D: .; DNA: TGTGCCATCAGTGCCCGATGGGGGGGCGGGAGCAATCAGCCCCAGCATTTT; CDR3: CAISARWGGGSNQPQHF
size: .; J: TRBJ2-7; V: TRBV7-2; D: .; DNA: TGTGCCAGCACCGATCCACCCCCCGGTTACGAGCAGTACTTC; CDR3: CASTDPPPGYEQYF
size: .; J: TRBJ1-1; V: TRBV15; D: .; DNA: TGTGCCACCAGCAGAGGGGGGCTGAACACTGAAGCTTTCTTT; CDR3: CATSRGGLNTEAFF
size: .; J: TRBJ1-1; V: TRBV7-2; D: .; DNA: TGTGCCTCCGGAGGAGGGGTTAACGAAGCTTTCTTT; CDR3: CASGGGVNEAFF
size: .; J: TRBJ2-7; V: TRBV19; D: .; DNA: TGTGCCAGTAGTGTTACGGGGGTGCAGTACGAGCAGTACTTC; CDR3: CASSVTGVQYEQYF
size: .; J: TRBJ2-1; V: TRBV7-3; D: TRBD1; DNA: TGTGCCAGCAGCTCGATCCGGACAGGGGTCTTCCTCTTC; CDR3: CASSSIRTGVFLF
size: .; J: TRBJ2-7; V: TRBV3-1/TRBV3-2; D: TRBD2; DNA: TGTGCCAGCAGCCCCGGGACGGGACTATACGAGCAGTACTTC; CDR3: CASSPGTGLYEQYF
size: .; J: TRBJ2-3; V: TRBV6-5; D: .; DNA: TGTGCCAGCACCAGCCGGGGGAGCACAGATACGCAGTATTTT; CDR3: CASTSRGSTDTQYF
size: .; J: TRBJ2-1; V: TRBV28; D: TRBD2; DNA: TGTGCCAGCGGCCTAGGGCTAGCGGGCAACAATGAGCAGTTCTTC; CDR3: CASGLGLAGNNEQFF
size: once; J: TRBJ2-1; V: TRBV18; D: TRBD1; DNA: TGTGCCAGCTCACAGCCGGGACAGAGCTCCTACAATGAGCAGTTCTTC; CDR3: CASSQPGQSSYNEQFF
size: .; J: TRBJ2-3; V: TRBV7-2; D: TRBD1; DNA: TGTGCCAGCAGCCCGGACAGGGAGCCGGATACGCAGTATTTT; CDR3: CASSPDREPDTQYF
size: once; J: TRBJ2-3; V: TRBV28; D: .; DNA: TGTGCCAGCAGTTTATACGGCGGAAACACAGATACGCAGTATTTT; CDR3: CASSLYGGNTDTQYF
size: .; J: TRBJ2-1; V: TRBV7-9; D: TRBD2; DNA: TGTGCCAGCAGCCCCCAGTTCCAGCGGGAGGGCCCTGAGCAGTTCTTC; CDR3: CASSPQFQREGPEQFF
size: .; J: TRBJ1-4; V: TRBV7-2; D: TRBD1; DNA: TGTGCCAGCAGCTTAGGTTTTACAGGGGGCGATGAAAAACTGTTTTTT; CDR3: CASSLGFTGGDEKLFF
size: .; J: TRBJ2-1; V: TRBV5-4; D: TRBD1; DNA: TGTGCCAGCAGCCGGGGACAGGGGGCCTACAATGAGCAGTTCTTC; CDR3: CASSRGQGAYNEQFF
size: .; J: TRBJ2-1; V: TRBV30; D: TRBD2; DNA: TGTGCCTGTCTAGCGGGAGGACCTTTGGTTAACAATGAGCAGTTCTTC; CDR3: CACLAGGPLVNNEQFF
size: .; J: TRBJ1-2; V: TRBV7-8; D: .; DNA: TGTGCCAGCAGCTTAGGAGGAGGATACTATGGCTACACCTTC; CDR3: CASSLGGGYYGYTF
size: .; J: TRBJ2-7; V: TRBV29-1; D: TRBD1; DNA: TGCAGCGTTCGAAACCGGGACAGGGCATCCGAGCAGTACTTC; CDR3: CSVRNRDRASEQYF
size: .; J: TRBJ1-4; V: TRBV18; D: TRBD1; DNA: TGTGCCAGCTCACCCGGACAGGGTACTAATGAAAAACTGTTTTTT; CDR3: CASSPGQGTNEKLFF
size: .; J: TRBJ2-2; V: TRBV30; D: TRBD1; DNA: TGTGCCTGGAGTGTATATAGCTTCAGGGGGCGAACCACCGGGGAGCTGTTTTTT; CDR3: CAWSVYSFRGRTTGELFF
size: .; J: TRBJ1-5; V: TRBV6-5; D: TRBD1; DNA: TGTGCCAGCAGTCACATAGGGGGCAGCAGCCAGCCCCAGCATTTT; CDR3: CASSHIGGSSQPQHF
size: .; J: TRBJ2-1; V: TRBV24-1; D: .; DNA: TGTGCCACCAGTGATGGCCCATACAGGGGGGGGCAGTTCTTC; CDR3: CATSDGPYRGGQFF